This T cell receptor (beta chain) comes out of a study of T cells in Graves' hyperthyroidism and ophthalmopathy. Findings of the study overall: With a median lead of around 6.7 months before onset, the model predicted ophthalmopathy. Peripheral blood also featured most of the thyroid clonotypes expanded above 0.001.

Trimming at V came to 5 bases and at J to 16 bases, leaving 16 bases not matched to a gene. CDR1 and CDR2 from the germline V gene are KGHSH and LQKENI. The CDR3 loop spans 14 amino acids. This clonotype was observed a few times. Its antigen is currently unknown. Researchers amplified the TCR beta CDR3 regions from RNA transcripts. The HTBI set primed first-round TCR CDR3 RT-PCR. TCRdb reanalysed the multiplex PCR reads using MiXCR and keeps one entry per CDR3 protein. Of more than 350,000 distinct CDR3 sequences listed, approximately 16% were seen once; the top ten hold about 20%. Cells are PBMCs isolated from more than 8.5 ml of fresh blood.

V and J are TRBV18 and TRBJ1-5; TRBD1 matches 8 bases. Sequencing input: blood. This TCR was recovered from a woman in her fifties or sixties with Graves' ophthalmopathy. CDR3 amino acids: CASSSGQGLDNGHF. For the CDR3, the DNA is TGTGCCAGCTCATCCGGACAGGGTTTGGATAATGGTCATTTT.